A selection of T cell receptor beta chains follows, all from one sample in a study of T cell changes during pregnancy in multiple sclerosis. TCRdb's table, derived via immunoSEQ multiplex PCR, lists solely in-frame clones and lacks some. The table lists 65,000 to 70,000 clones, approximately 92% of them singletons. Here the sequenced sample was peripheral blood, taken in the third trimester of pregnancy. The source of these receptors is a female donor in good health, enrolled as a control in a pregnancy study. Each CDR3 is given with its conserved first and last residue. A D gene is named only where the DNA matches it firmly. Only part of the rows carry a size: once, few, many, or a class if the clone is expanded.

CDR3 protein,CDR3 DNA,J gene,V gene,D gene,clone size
CASRARDGSSYEQYF,TGTGCCAGCAGAGCCCGGGACGGGAGCTCCTACGAGCAGTACTTC,TRBJ2-7,TRBV21-1,NA,NA
CASSQGISGNTIYF,TGTGCCAGCAGCCAGGGTATCTCTGGAAACACCATATATTTT,TRBJ1-3,TRBV11-3,NA,NA
CASSYDRGGTEAFF,TGTGCCAGCAGTTACGACAGGGGAGGAACTGAAGCTTTCTTT,TRBJ1-1,TRBV6-5,TRBD1,NA
CASSLEVRGEAFF,TGTGCCAGCAGCTTAGAGGTTAGAGGTGAAGCTTTCTTT,TRBJ1-1,TRBV7-9,NA,once
CASSQVYAGGQPSTDTQYF,TGTGCCAGCAGCCAAGTATACGCGGGAGGCCAACCCAGCACAGATACGCAGTATTTT,TRBJ2-3,TRBV4-2,TRBD2,NA
CASSSGGNGQFF,TGTGCCAGCAGTTCCGGGGGTAACGGGCAGTTCTTC,TRBJ2-1,TRBV6-5,NA,NA
CAISELRGGGSTDTQYF,TGTGCCATCAGTGAACTTAGGGGCGGGGGGAGCACAGATACGCAGTATTTT,TRBJ2-3,TRBV10-3,TRBD2,NA
CASSPNPGGASYEQYF,TGTGCCAGCTCACCAAATCCAGGTGGGGCCTCCTACGAGCAGTACTTC,TRBJ2-7,TRBV18,NA,NA
CASSIPGLGHEQFF,TGTGCCAGTAGTATCCCGGGACTAGGTCATGAGCAGTTCTTC,TRBJ2-1,TRBV19,TRBD2,NA
CASYYIGELFF,TGTGCCAGCTATTACATCGGGGAGCTGTTTTTT,TRBJ2-2,TRBV25-1,NA,NA
CASTGQGISPQHF,TGTGCCAGCACGGGACAGGGTATTTCGCCCCAGCATTTT,TRBJ1-5,TRBV28,TRBD1,once
CASSLRRSTSGVGNEQFF,TGTGCCAGCAGCCTCCGAAGGTCAACTAGCGGGGTGGGCAATGAGCAGTTCTTC,TRBJ2-1,TRBV7-2,TRBD2,NA
CASTLRGTLRDEQYF,TGCGCCAGCACCCTGAGGGGGACCCTTCGTGACGAGCAGTACTTC,TRBJ2-7,TRBV5-1,NA,NA
CASSDRGGEKLFF,TGTGCCAGCAGTGACAGGGGCGGTGAAAAACTGTTTTTT,TRBJ1-4,TRBV6-6,TRBD1,NA
CASSIRGYEQYF,TGCGCCAGCAGTATACGAGGGTACGAGCAGTACTTC,TRBJ2-7,TRBV5-1,NA,NA
CASSGDSNSPLHF,TGTGCCAGCTCCGGGGACAGCAATTCACCCCTCCACTTT,TRBJ1-6,TRBV18,TRBD1,few
CASSPGLAGTGQPQHF,TGTGCCAGCAGCCCGGGCTTAGCGGGGACGGGTCAGCCCCAGCATTTT,TRBJ1-5,TRBV9,NA,NA
CASSPGDYPLEEQFF,TGTGCCAGCAGCCCAGGGGACTACCCGTTGGAGGAGCAGTTCTTC,TRBJ2-1,TRBV7-3,NA,NA
CAWSPGVFTEAFF,TGTGCCTGGAGTCCGGGGGTCTTCACTGAAGCTTTCTTT,TRBJ1-1,TRBV30,NA,NA
CASSPQGPQETQYF,TGTGCTAGCAGCCCACAGGGGCCCCAAGAGACCCAGTACTTC,TRBJ2-5,TRBV7-7,TRBD1,NA
CASRGGFNEKLFF,TGTGCCAGCAGAGGGGGATTTAATGAAAAACTGTTTTTT,TRBJ1-4,TRBV2,NA,NA
CASSARQGSLNTEAFF,TGTGCCAGCAGCGCTCGACAGGGGTCCTTGAACACTGAAGCTTTCTTT,TRBJ1-1,TRBV9,TRBD1,NA
CASSLSGINGYTF,TGTGCCAGCAGTTTATCGGGAATCAATGGCTACACCTTC,TRBJ1-2,TRBV28,NA,once
CASRRLSGVTDTQYF,TGTGCCAGCAGGAGGCTATCCGGGGTCACAGATACGCAGTATTTT,TRBJ2-3,TRBV2,NA,NA
CASSFTRSSYNSPLHF,TGTGCCAGCAGTTTTACAAGGAGCTCCTATAATTCACCCCTCCACTTT,TRBJ1-6,TRBV27,NA,NA
CASSPASQGSGELFF,TGTGCCAGCTCACCAGCTTCCCAGGGATCCGGGGAGCTGTTTTTT,TRBJ2-2,TRBV18,NA,NA
CASSPSPGTRTGELFF,TGCGCCAGCAGCCCCTCCCCCGGGACTAGAACCGGGGAGCTGTTTTTT,TRBJ2-2,TRBV5-1,TRBD2,NA
CASSQSFLAGGMGTDTQYF,TGCGCCAGCAGCCAAAGCTTCCTAGCGGGAGGGATGGGCACAGATACGCAGTATTTT,TRBJ2-3,TRBV4-3,TRBD2,NA
CSVERGTVSNEQFF,TGCAGCGTTGAACGGGGGACAGTGAGCAATGAGCAGTTCTTC,TRBJ2-1,TRBV29-1,NA,NA
CASSFSWQGADEQFF,TGTGCCAGCAGTTTTTCCTGGCAGGGGGCGGATGAGCAGTTCTTC,TRBJ2-1,TRBV27,TRBD1,NA
CASSRGQSGEQFF,TGTGCCAGCAGTCGAGGACAGTCTGGCGAGCAGTTCTTC,TRBJ2-1,TRBV28,NA,NA
CASSLSVGGNTDTQYF,TGCGCCAGCAGCTTAAGTGTCGGAGGAAACACAGATACGCAGTATTTT,TRBJ2-3,TRBV5-1,NA,NA
CASSQEALGRGNEQFF,TGTGCCAGCAGCCAAGAAGCATTGGGCAGGGGGAATGAGCAGTTCTTC,TRBJ2-1,TRBV4-2,TRBD1,NA
CASSIDDRGDEQYF,TGTGCCAGTAGTATAGACGACAGGGGAGACGAGCAGTACTTC,TRBJ2-7,TRBV19,TRBD1,NA
CASSFTVGQDEKLFF,TGTGCCAGCAGCTTCACCGTGGGACAGGATGAAAAACTGTTTTTT,TRBJ1-4,TRBV7-9,TRBD1,NA
CASRAGVVPGRELFF,TGTGCCAGCAGAGCAGGGGTTGTACCGGGGCGGGAGCTGTTTTTT,TRBJ2-2,TRBV7-2,NA,NA
CASSQDAGRSYEQYF,TGTGCCAGCAGCCAAGACGCGGGGAGATCCTACGAGCAGTACTTC,TRBJ2-7,TRBV4-2,NA,NA
CASSEREGSYNEQFF,TGTGCCAGCAGTGAGCGGGAGGGCTCCTACAATGAGCAGTTCTTC,TRBJ2-1,TRBV6-4,TRBD2,few
CASSDQNRDRGEKLFF,TGTGCCAGCAGTGACCAAAACCGGGACAGGGGTGAAAAACTGTTTTTT,TRBJ1-4,TRBV28,TRBD1,NA
CASSSPFTGGGGELFF,TGTGCCAGCAGCTCGCCCTTTACGGGAGGAGGCGGGGAGCTGTTTTTT,TRBJ2-2,TRBV7-9,TRBD2,NA